Listed below are T cell receptor beta chains from one sample, sequenced in a study of blood T cell repertoires in COVID-19. Assay used: immunoSEQ multiplex PCR; TCRdb lists only in-frame clones, some missing. The data show around 70,000 clones, 60% to 80% seen once. Sequenced input: peripheral blood. The receptors were gathered from a human donor in a cohort sampled during active COVID-19. CDR3s include the opening cysteine and the closing phenylalanine or tryptophan. Each record gives: D gene, V gene, clone size, J gene, CDR3 protein, CDR3 DNA. D genes are given only for firm matches. Clone size is given for some rows only: seen once, a few or many times, or a class if the clone is expanded.

>TRBD1|TRBV6-6|.|TRBJ2-5
CASSYPPQGAGSAQYF
TGTGCCAGCAGTTACCCACCCCAGGGGGCCGGCTCGGCCCAGTACTTC
>.|TRBV30|once|TRBJ1-3
CAWKGTSSGNTIYF
TGTGCCTGGAAGGGGACAAGCTCTGGAAACACCATATATTTT
>TRBD2|TRBV6-5|.|TRBJ2-3
CAIKTSGGTDTQYF
TGTGCCATAAAGACTAGCGGAGGCACAGATACGCAGTATTTT
>.|TRBV7-9|.|TRBJ2-5
CASSLAGETQYF
TGTGCCAGCAGCCTTGCGGGGGAGACCCAGTACTTC
>TRBD1|TRBV7-6|.|TRBJ1-1
CASSLEATGVFTEAFF
TGTGCCAGCAGCTTAGAAGCGACAGGGGTTTTCACTGAAGCTTTCTTT
>.|TRBV7-2|.|TRBJ1-2
CASSLRSPGTFLINYGYTF
TGTGCCAGCAGCTTAAGGAGTCCCGGGACATTTTTGATTAACTATGGCTACACCTTC
>.|TRBV28|.|TRBJ2-3
CAAGATDTQYF
TGTGCCGCGGGGGCCACAGATACGCAGTATTTT
>TRBD2|TRBV5-1|once|TRBJ2-2
CASSSGLAGNTGELFF
TGCGCCAGCAGCTCAGGACTAGCGGGAAACACCGGGGAGCTGTTTTTT
>.|TRBV28|few|TRBJ2-2
CASSDPEGFGTGELFF
TGTGCCAGCAGCGACCCGGAGGGGTTCGGCACCGGGGAGCTGTTTTTT
>TRBD1|TRBV5-1|.|TRBJ2-5
CASSYAGTAQETQYF
TGCGCCAGCAGTTATGCCGGGACAGCCCAAGAGACCCAGTACTTC
>.|TRBV29-1|many|TRBJ1-1
CSTYRVSTEAFF
TGCAGCACTTACAGGGTTAGCACTGAAGCTTTCTTT
>.|TRBV28|once|TRBJ2-5
CASSLFPQTQYF
TGTGCCAGCAGTTTATTTCCTCAGACCCAGTACTTC
>TRBD2|TRBV7-9|once|TRBJ2-5
CAGSTSAGGARETQYF
TGTGCCGGCAGCACCTCAGCGGGGGGGGCCAGGGAGACCCAGTACTTC
>TRBD1|TRBV30|.|TRBJ2-5
CAWSVGTGWETQYF
TGTGCCTGGAGTGTTGGGACAGGGTGGGAGACCCAGTACTTC
>.|TRBV5-5|.|TRBJ2-7
CASSLGGGYEQYF
TGTGCCAGCAGCTTGGGAGGTGGGTACGAGCAGTACTTC
>.|TRBV7-2|.|TRBJ2-5
CASSLAGGRETQYF
TGTGCCAGCAGCTTAGCGGGGGGGCGAGAGACCCAGTACTTC
>TRBD2|TRBV10-1|.|TRBJ2-5
CASSEGEGDF
TGCGCCAGCAGTGAGGGGGAGGGAGACTTC
>TRBD1|TRBV6-5|.|TRBJ2-7
CASSSPTGDFSGQYF
TGTGCCAGCAGTTCCCCGACAGGGGATTTCTCAGGGCAGTACTTC
>.|TRBV10-3|.|TRBJ1-1
CAISEEGNTEAFF
TGTGCCATCAGTGAAGAGGGGAACACTGAAGCTTTCTTT
>.|TRBV11-2|.|TRBJ2-2
CASSPPSNRGTGELFF
TGTGCCAGCAGCCCGCCGAGCAATCGGGGCACCGGGGAGCTGTTTTTT
>.|TRBV6-5|.|TRBJ1-2
CASSRSPNYGYTF
TGTGCCAGCAGTAGGAGCCCTAACTATGGCTACACCTTC
>TRBD1|TRBV9|once|TRBJ2-1
CASSLRQGLYNEQFF
TGTGCCAGCAGCCTACGACAGGGGCTATACAATGAGCAGTTCTTC
>TRBD1|TRBV18|.|TRBJ2-5
CATRPRGHQETQYF
TGTGCCACCCGACCCAGGGGGCACCAAGAGACCCAGTACTTC
>.|TRBV6-2/TRBV6-3|.|TRBJ2-6
CASSYSSPSGANVLTF
TGTGCCAGCAGTTACTCCTCCCCCTCTGGGGCCAACGTCCTGACTTTC
>.|TRBV7-9|few|TRBJ1-1
CASSRETEAFF
TGTGCCAGCAGCCGGGAGACTGAAGCTTTCTTT
>TRBD2|TRBV19|.|TRBJ2-7
CASSPGGGPYEQYF
TGTGCCAGTAGTCCGGGGGGGGGACCCTACGAGCAGTACTTC
>TRBD1|TRBV7-2|.|TRBJ2-7
CASSLDITGVTYEQYF
TGTGCCAGCAGCTTAGATATTACAGGGGTTACCTACGAGCAGTACTTC
>.|TRBV30|.|TRBJ1-5
CAWDHEPEWTARERPQHF
TGTGCCTGGGATCACGAACCTGAATGGACAGCCAGGGAGAGACCCCAGCATTTT
>.|TRBV4-2|.|TRBJ2-2
CASSQGGPNTGELFF
TGTGCCAGCAGCCAAGGCGGGCCCAACACCGGGGAGCTGTTTTTT
>TRBD2|TRBV13|.|TRBJ2-3
CASSLVLAGGVQYF
TGTGCCAGCAGCTTAGTTCTAGCGGGGGGCGTGCAGTATTTT
>TRBD2|TRBV5-5|.|TRBJ2-7
CASSPRPTSGGLISYEQYF
TGTGCCAGCAGCCCACGTCCGACTAGCGGGGGATTAATCTCCTACGAGCAGTACTTC
>TRBD2|TRBV7-9|.|TRBJ2-3
CASSAGTSGGPDTQYF
TGTGCCAGCAGCGCCGGGACTAGCGGGGGTCCAGATACGCAGTATTTT
>.|TRBV21-1|.|TRBJ2-5
CASSKVAGGGTQYF
TGTGCCAGCAGCAAAGTGGCCGGGGGGGGGACCCAGTACTTC
>TRBD1|TRBV20-1|many|TRBJ2-5
CSASSPRGRLETQYF
TGCAGTGCTAGTTCCCCCAGGGGGCGTCTAGAGACCCAGTACTTC
>.|TRBV12-5|.|TRBJ2-3
CASGFGQSLVNTQYF
TGTGCTAGTGGTTTCGGACAGTCCTTGGTGAATACGCAGTATTTT
>.|TRBV24-1|.|TRBJ1-2
CATSDAGTRGGYTF
TGTGCCACCAGTGATGCCGGGACCAGGGGCGGCTACACCTTC
>.|TRBV7-3|.|TRBJ2-3
CASSSGTRFTDTQYF
TGTGCCAGCAGCTCCGGGACAAGGTTCACAGATACGCAGTATTTT
>TRBD1|TRBV18|.|TRBJ2-5
CASSLGTEETQYF
TGTGCCAGCTCACTCGGGACAGAAGAGACCCAGTACTTC
>TRBD2|TRBV6-2/TRBV6-3|.|TRBJ2-1
CASSYSPTSGVYNEQFF
TGTGCCAGCAGTTACTCTCCGACTAGCGGGGTCTACAATGAGCAGTTCTTC
>.|TRBV3-1/TRBV3-2|.|TRBJ1-6
CASSGGAPIIHHNSPLHF
TGTGCCAGCAGCGGAGGTGCTCCCATTATACATCATAATTCACCCCTCCACTTT